This entry lists 30 T cell receptor beta chains sequenced from one sample in a study of CD4 T cells in relation to SARS-CoV-2 and coronaviruses. Their antigens are not known. Profiled with immunoSEQ multiplex PCR; TCRdb holds only in-frame clones, not every one. The sample has 38,000 or so clones; about three quarters are singletons. The sample taken for sequencing was memory CD4+ T cells from PBMCs, cultured in vitro. The receptors shown here come from an adult with COVID-19.

The chain couples TRBV19 to TRBJ1-1, with D possibly matching TRBD1 (6 bases). Looked up from germline, CDR1 is LNHDA and CDR2 is SQIVND (reference sequence). Trimming shortened V by 4 bases and J by 1 base, and 7 bases separated the two germline ends. CDR3 size: 13 residues. The CDR3 loop reads CASSNRANTEAFF. The DNA for the CDR3 is TGTGCCAGTAGTAACAGGGCGAACACTGAAGCTTTCTTT. The full variable domain, in which reference TRBV19 and TRBJ1-1 provide the parts outside the CDR3, is DGGITQSPKYLFRKEGQNVTLSCEQNLNHDAMYWYRQDPGQGLRLIYYSQIVNDFQKGDIAEGYSVSREKKESFPLTVTSAQKNPTAFYLCASSNRANTEAFFGQGTRLTVV.

In its sample, this clone was seen a few times. The rearrangement uses TRBV7-9 and TRBJ1-3; TRBD1 agrees at 7 bases. This CDR3 comprises 15 residues. V gave up 5 bases and J gave up 2 bases; unmatched junction bases: 6. Germline V gene sequence: CDR1 SEHNR, CDR2 FQNEAQ (reference sequence). Here the CDR3 DNA reads TGTGCCAGCAGCACGCGGGACAGCCCTGGAAACACCATATATTTT. Amino acids: CASSTRDSPGNTIYF.

The chain links TRBV29-1 to TRBJ2-3; D is unclear. CDR1 SQVTM and CDR2 ANQGSEA come from the germline V gene. CDR3 length: 11 residues. Deletions cut 6 bases from V and 2 bases from J, with 6 bases between. DNA of the CDR3: TGCAGCGTCCACCCCACAGATACGCAGTATTTT. Translating it yields CSVHPTDTQYF.

This clone was seen more than once but under ten times. This chain connects TRBV7-3 to TRBJ2-1; 7 nucleotides align to TRBD1. The CDR3 covers 15 residues. Germline CDR1 SGHTA, CDR2 FQGTGA. The junction had 11 bases not matched to a gene; V was cut back by 5 bases and J by 7 bases. CDR3 amino acids: CASSDHRGLGNEQFF. The CDR3 DNA reads as TGTGCCAGCAGCGATCACAGGGGTTTGGGGAATGAGCAGTTCTTC. The variable domain in full, completed from reference TRBV7-3 and TRBJ2-1, reads GAGVSQTPSNKVTEKGKYVELRCDPISGHTALYWYRQSLGQGPEFLIYFQGTGAADDSGLPNDRFFAVRPEGSVSTLKIQRTERGDSAVYLCASSDHRGLGNEQFFGPGTRLTVL.

The chain couples TRBV3-1 (or the pseudogene TRBV3-2) to TRBJ1-1; 7 positions agree with TRBD1. J gave up 1 base and V 4 bases, and 3 bases lay outside the gene matches. This CDR3 comprises 14 residues. Germline assignment: CDR1 LGHDT and CDR2 YNNKEL (reference sequence). The CDR3 is CASSRGQENTEAFF. In DNA, the CDR3 is TGTGCCAGCAGCCGCGGACAGGAGAACACTGAAGCTTTCTTT.

The CDR3: CASGTAAETQYF. CDR3 nucleotides: TGTGCCAGCGGGACAGCGGCTGAGACCCAGTACTTC. V usage is TRBV28 and J usage is TRBJ2-5; TRBD1 matches at 7 bases. Germline values: CDR1 MDHEN, CDR2 SYDVKM. V dropped 8 bases and J dropped 5; count of bases not matched to a gene: 5. The CDR3 extends over 12 amino acids.

The J gene is TRBJ2-7, the V gene TRBV14; D is unresolved. The CDR3 loop spans 13 amino acids. The ends were cut back, 2 bases at V and 3 bases at J, with 8 bases in the middle. Germline CDR1 is SGHDN and CDR2 is FVKESK. This CDR3 reads CASSQRIGYEQYF. CDR3 sequence (DNA): TGTGCCAGCAGCCAACGCATAGGCTACGAGCAGTACTTC.

The V and J genes are TRBV28 and TRBJ2-7, with D perhaps given as TRBD1 or TRBD2 (6 bases each). This CDR3 comprises 14 residues. Germline assignment: CDR1 MDHEN and CDR2 SYDVKM. The ends were cut back, 1 base at V and 6 bases at J, with 13 bases in the middle. The CDR3 region is CASSLYGGLGEQYF. In DNA, the CDR3 is TGTGCCAGCAGTTTATATGGGGGGCTGGGCGAGCAGTACTTC.

The chain is built from TRBV6-5 and TRBJ1-3; D gene ambiguous. V lost 6 bases and J 3 bases, leaving 6 bases between the germline ends. This CDR3 has 12 residues. The germline V gene has CDR1 MNHEY and CDR2 SVGAGI. The CDR3 is CASRGVGNTIYF. In DNA, the CDR3 is TGTGCCAGCAGGGGAGTTGGAAACACCATATATTTT.

The chain carries TRBV6-2 or TRBV6-3 and TRBJ2-7; TRBD1 matches 8 bases. Germline values: CDR1 MNHEY, CDR2 SVGEGT. J was trimmed by 3 bases and V by 6 bases; bases with no gene match: 10. The CDR3 is made up of 15 amino acids. The CDR3 nucleotides read TGTGCCAGCAGCCGTAACCTACAGGGGGTCTACGAGCAGTACTTC. Its translation is CASSRNLQGVYEQYF.

The rearrangement joins TRBV2 to TRBJ2-3, with 7 bases that match TRBD1. The CDR3 spans 13 residues. The V gene's germline CDR1 is SNHLY and CDR2 FYNNEI. V was pared by 3 bases and J by 4 bases, with 1 base of the junction left unmatched. The CDR3 DNA sequence: TGTGCCAGCAGTGATGGACAGGCAGATACGCAGTATTTT. Translation gives CASSDGQADTQYF. Full variable domain (outside the CDR3, taken from reference TRBV2 and TRBJ2-3): EPEVTQTPSHQVTQMGQEVILRCVPISNHLYFYWYRQILGQKVEFLVSFYNNEISEKSEIFDDQFSVERPDGSNFTLKIRSTKLEDSAMYFCASSDGQADTQYFGPGTRLTVL.

The chain is built from TRBV11-2 and TRBJ1-5; D is uncertain. The CDR3 is 15 residues long. The V and J ends lost 1 base and 2 bases respectively, with 9 bases between them. The germline CDR1 and CDR2 sequences are SGHAT and FQNNGV. CDR3 coding DNA: TGTGCCAGCAGCTTAGCCGGGTCGGGCAATCAGCCCCAGCATTTT. Translating it yields CASSLAGSGNQPQHF.

This clone is a singleton in its sample. V and J are TRBV2 and TRBJ2-2; D not certain. The CDR3 runs 15 residues. Trimming removed 6 bases at V and 2 bases at J, with 13 bases between. The germline V gene encodes CDR1 SNHLY and CDR2 FYNNEI. CDR3 bases: TGTGCCAGCAGCCCGACAAGGGCTAACACCGGGGAGCTGTTTTTT. Translated, it gives CASSPTRANTGELFF.

The chain links TRBV6-5 to TRBJ2-7, with D perhaps TRBD1 (5 bases). Trimming took 2 bases from V and 4 from J, leaving 15 bases between them. The CDR3 has 15 residues. CDR1 and CDR2 (germline): MNHEY, SVGAGI. The CDR3 sequence is CASSYSSRARYEQYF. DNA of the CDR3: TGTGCCAGCAGTTACAGTAGCAGGGCCCGGTACGAGCAGTACTTC.

This chain uses TRBV9 with TRBJ2-7; 9 bases align to TRBD1. CDR1 and CDR2 from the germline V gene are SGDLS and YYNGEE. The junction had 5 bases not matched to a gene; V was cut back by 3 bases and J by 4 bases. The CDR3 runs 14 residues. The CDR3 DNA is TGTGCCAGCAGCGGAGGGGACAGGGCTTACGAGCAGTACTTC. This codes for CASSGGDRAYEQYF.

The chain carries TRBV11-2 and TRBJ2-7; D is possibly TRBD2 (11 bases). V lost 5 bases and J 2 bases, leaving 28 bases between the germline ends. The CDR3 runs 19 residues. Germline V lookup: CDR1 SGHAT, CDR2 FQNNGV. The CDR3 protein is CASSQIRDRGLAATYEQYF. The CDR3 DNA is TGTGCCAGCAGCCAGATCCGGGACAGGGGACTAGCGGCTACCTACGAGCAGTACTTC.

The J gene is TRBJ2-1, the V gene TRBV19, with TRBD2 matching over 8 bases. Looked up from germline, CDR1 is LNHDA and CDR2 is SQIVND (reference sequence). V lost 6 bases and J lost 10; bases outside the gene matches: 17. The CDR3 extends over 16 amino acids. The CDR3 region is CASSTLTQRELGEQFF. The CDR3 coding sequence is TGTGCCAGTAGCACACTAACCCAGCGGGAGTTAGGGGAGCAGTTCTTC.

The chain couples TRBV5-1 to TRBJ2-7; TRBD1 aligns across 9 bases. With 0 bases clipped from V and 0 bases from J, the junction kept 13 bases outside the gene matches. CDR1 and CDR2 (germline): SGHRS, YFSETQ. The length of the CDR3 is 19 residues. CDR3 nucleotides: TGCGCCAGCAGCTTGGGATCCTTAAAACAGGGGGCCTCCTCCTACGAGCAGTACTTC. This translates into CASSLGSLKQGASSYEQYF.

This sequence joins TRBV5-4 and TRBJ2-1; D is possibly TRBD2 (6 bases). There are 15 residues in the CDR3. Germline CDR1 and CDR2: SGHNT and YYREEE (reference sequence). V lost 0 bases to trimming and J lost 4 bases, with 11 bases between them. CDR3 DNA: TGTGCCAGCAGCTTGGGCGGCGGGACTTACAATGAGCAGTTCTTC. Its protein is CASSLGGGTYNEQFF.

The chain combines TRBV5-1 with TRBJ2-5; 8 nucleotides agree with TRBD2. This CDR3 contains 15 residues. Germline CDR1 reads SGHRS; CDR2 reads YFSETQ. V was clipped by 4 bases and J by 4 bases; unmatched bases: 9. CDR3 protein: CASSVSGRGGETQYF. The CDR3 region has the DNA TGCGCCAGCAGCGTCAGCGGGAGAGGGGGAGAGACCCAGTACTTC.

This clone was recorded only once. This sequence joins TRBV6-5 and TRBJ1-3, with D unclear. Germline V gives CDR1 MNHEY, CDR2 SVGAGI. This CDR3 comprises 13 residues. Trimming left V 0 bases short and J 4 bases short, with 4 bases between. The CDR3 region has the DNA TGTGCCAGCAGTTACTCCCGGGGAAACACCATATATTTT. Translated: CASSYSRGNTIYF.

The CDR3 loop reads CASSSQQQYF. The CDR3 coding sequence is TGTGCCAGCTCCTCCCAACAGCAGTACTTC. The chain employs TRBV28 and TRBJ2-5; D is ambiguous. Trimming took 8 bases from V and 11 from J, leaving 12 bases between them. The germline gives CDR1 MDHEN, CDR2 SYDVKM. There are 10 residues in the CDR3.

The chain is built from TRBV11-2 and TRBJ2-3, with no clear D. Germline CDR1 reads SGHAT; CDR2 reads FQNNGV. The CDR3 consists of 13 residues. Trimming pared 5 bases from V and 2 bases from J, leaving 8 bases between. This chain's CDR3 is CASSPRPTDTQYF. The CDR3 DNA is TGTGCCAGCAGCCCTCGACCCACAGATACGCAGTATTTT. Complete variable domain (other parts from reference TRBV11-2 and TRBJ2-3): EAGVAQSPRYKIIEKRQSVAFWCNPISGHATLYWYQQILGQGPKLLIQFQNNGVVDDSQLPKDRFSAERLKGVDSTLKIQPAKLEDSAVYLCASSPRPTDTQYFGPGTRLTVL.

The chain carries TRBV5-1 and TRBJ1-4; perhaps TRBD1 as D (6 bases). This CDR3 is built from 16 residues. The V end lost 0 bases, the J end lost 8 bases, and 17 bases lay between the germline ends. Germline CDR1 reads SGHRS; CDR2 reads YFSETQ. CDR3 sequence: CASSLEVAGGWEKLFF. DNA of the CDR3: TGCGCCAGCAGCTTGGAAGTGGCGGGGGGCTGGGAAAAACTGTTTTTT.

This rearrangement joins TRBV5-8 to TRBJ2-6, with D perhaps TRBD1 (5 bases). The ends were cut back, 0 bases at V and 0 bases at J, with 7 bases in the middle. Looked up from germline, CDR1 is SGHTS and CDR2 is YDEGEE. The CDR3 contains 16 residues. CDR3 sequence reads: CASSLDRISGANVLTF. The CDR3 DNA is TGTGCCAGCAGCTTGGACAGGATCTCTGGGGCCAACGTCCTGACTTTC.

The chain links TRBV5-1 to TRBJ2-7; D is unclear. V lost 0 bases to trimming and J lost 2 bases, with 9 bases between them. This CDR3 has 14 amino acids. Looked up from germline, CDR1 is SGHRS and CDR2 is YFSETQ. The DNA for the CDR3 is TGCGCCAGCAGCTTGGGCAACAGTGCCTACGAGCAGTACTTC. Residues: CASSLGNSAYEQYF.

This chain joins TRBV10-3 and TRBJ2-1; 10 bases line up with TRBD2. Germline V CDR1 and CDR2: ENHRY, SYGVKD. The CDR3 length is 16 residues. V lost 6 bases to trimming and J lost 6 bases; unmatched junction nucleotides: 11. CDR3 amino acids: CAIRPNPSGRVNEQFF. CDR3 DNA: TGTGCCATCAGACCCAACCCTAGCGGGAGAGTCAATGAGCAGTTCTTC.

This chain joins TRBV5-1 and TRBJ2-5; D remains ambiguous. This CDR3 has 12 amino acids. Germline assignment: CDR1 SGHRS and CDR2 YFSETQ. Deletions cut 0 bases from V and 12 bases from J, with 12 bases between. The CDR3 reads CASSLEARWKYF. DNA of the CDR3: TGCGCCAGCAGCTTGGAGGCCCGGTGGAAGTACTTC.

The chain has TRBV3-1 (or the pseudogene TRBV3-2) and TRBJ2-2, with D uncertain. The length of the CDR3 is 11 residues. Between the trimmed V and J ends, which lost 6 bases and 5 bases, there was a span of 4 bases. In germline, CDR1 is LGHDT, CDR2 YNNKEL (reference sequence). The CDR3 is CASRRTGELFF. The CDR3 DNA is TGTGCCAGCAGGCGAACCGGGGAGCTGTTTTTT.

The rearrangement joins TRBV25-1 to TRBJ2-3; 8 positions match TRBD2. This CDR3 region has 16 residues. With 5 bases clipped from V and 4 bases from J, the junction kept 11 bases outside the gene matches. In germline, CDR1 is MGHDK, CDR2 SYGVNS. CDR3 amino acids: CASSNGGGELSDTQYF. DNA for the CDR3: TGTGCCAGCAGTAACGGGGGGGGAGAGTTGTCAGATACGCAGTATTTT.